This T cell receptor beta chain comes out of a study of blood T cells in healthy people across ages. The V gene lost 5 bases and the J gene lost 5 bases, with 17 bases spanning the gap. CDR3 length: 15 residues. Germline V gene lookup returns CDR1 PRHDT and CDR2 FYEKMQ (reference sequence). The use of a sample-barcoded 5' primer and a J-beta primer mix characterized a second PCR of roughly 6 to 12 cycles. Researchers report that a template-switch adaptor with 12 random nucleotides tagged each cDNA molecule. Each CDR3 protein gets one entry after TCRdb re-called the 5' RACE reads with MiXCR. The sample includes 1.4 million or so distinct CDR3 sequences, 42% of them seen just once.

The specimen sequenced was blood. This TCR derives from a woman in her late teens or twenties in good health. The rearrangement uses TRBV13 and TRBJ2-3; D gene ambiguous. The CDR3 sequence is CASSPRSTFLDTQYF. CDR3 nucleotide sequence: TGTGCCAGCAGCCCGCGTTCCACGTTCCTAGATACGCAGTATTTT. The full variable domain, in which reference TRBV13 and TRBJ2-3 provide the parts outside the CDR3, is AAGVIQSPRHLIKEKRETATLKCYPIPRHDTVYWYQQGPGQDPQFLISFYEKMQSDKGSIPDRFSAQQFSDYHSELNMSSLELGDSALYFCASSPRSTFLDTQYFGPGTRLTVL.